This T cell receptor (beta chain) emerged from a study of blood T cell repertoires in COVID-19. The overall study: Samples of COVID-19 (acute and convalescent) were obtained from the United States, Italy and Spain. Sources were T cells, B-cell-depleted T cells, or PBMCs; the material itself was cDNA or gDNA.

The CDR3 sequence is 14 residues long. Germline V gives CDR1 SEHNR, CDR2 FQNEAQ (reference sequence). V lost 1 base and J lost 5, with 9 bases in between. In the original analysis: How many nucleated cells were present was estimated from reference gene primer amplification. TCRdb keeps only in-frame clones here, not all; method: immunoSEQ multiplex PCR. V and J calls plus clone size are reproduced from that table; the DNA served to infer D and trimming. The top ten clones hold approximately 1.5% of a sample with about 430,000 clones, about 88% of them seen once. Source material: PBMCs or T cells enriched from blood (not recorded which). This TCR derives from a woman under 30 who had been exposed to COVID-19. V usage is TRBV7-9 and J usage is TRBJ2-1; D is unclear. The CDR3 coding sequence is TGTGCCAGCAGCTTAGGGGCTGTTAACAATGAGCAGTTCTTC. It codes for CASSLGAVNNEQFF.